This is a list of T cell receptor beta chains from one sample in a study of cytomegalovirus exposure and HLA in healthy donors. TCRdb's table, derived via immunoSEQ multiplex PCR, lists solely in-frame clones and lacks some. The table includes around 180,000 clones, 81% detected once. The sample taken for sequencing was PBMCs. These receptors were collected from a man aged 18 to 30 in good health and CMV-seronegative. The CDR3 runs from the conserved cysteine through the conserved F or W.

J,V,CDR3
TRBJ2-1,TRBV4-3,CASYDKSSGSYNEQFF
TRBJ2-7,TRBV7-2,CASSTKGGRGAEQYF
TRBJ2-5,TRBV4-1,CASSRHPGQQETQYF
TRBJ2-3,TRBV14,CASSQVWSEGGDTQYF
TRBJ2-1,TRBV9,CASSILAGNSYNEQFF
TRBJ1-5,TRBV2,CASTGRSQPQHF
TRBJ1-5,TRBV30,CAWTGQGNQPQHF
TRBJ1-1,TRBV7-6,CASSPDRGRMNTEAFF
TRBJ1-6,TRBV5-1,CASRQAYNSPLHF
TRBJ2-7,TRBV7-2,CASSQTSGREAEQYF
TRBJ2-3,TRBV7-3,CASSPTQDTQYF
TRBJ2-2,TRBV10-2,CASSGSGELFF
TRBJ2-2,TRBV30,CAWSQGYGELFF
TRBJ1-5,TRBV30,CAWSVRGALNQPRHF
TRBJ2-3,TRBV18,CASSPRQPDTQYF
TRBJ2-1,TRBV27,CASRGGYNEQFF
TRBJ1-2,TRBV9,CASSDAGGYYGYTF
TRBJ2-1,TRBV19,CASREGLGTYNEQFF